This TCR beta chain came from a study of shared clonotypes between healthy human individuals. Some clones are missing from TCRdb's copy, which holds only in-frame ones; the method was immunoSEQ multiplex PCR. The repertoire includes roughly 570,000 clones, roughly 98% of them detected once, and 0.3% sits in the top ten. Germline V lookup: CDR1 SEHNR, CDR2 FQNEAQ (reference sequence). Trimming took off 1 base at V and 10 bases at J, with 13 bases between the two ends. CDR3 length: 13 amino acids. Terminally differentiated effector memory CD45RA+ cells were excluded by CCR7 positive selection of CD45RO-negative cells.

The sequenced sample was naive CD8+ T cells sorted from blood. The chain employs TRBV7-9 and TRBJ1-1; D possibly corresponds to TRBD1 (5 bases). The clonotype originates from a man in his thirties or forties in good health. The CDR3 nucleotides are TGTGCCAGCAGCTTAGGGCAGGGCGTGGGAGCTTTCTTT. Amino acid sequence: CASSLGQGVGAFF.